The TCR beta chain under discussion was sequenced for a study of cytomegalovirus exposure and HLA in healthy donors. General study results and limits: Per a later analysis, about 17,000 TCR beta sequences showed association with HLA alleles at 0.05 false discovery rate. Despite most TCR sequences being rare, some public TCRs occurred in many donors.

Notes on this clone: What it recognizes is unknown.

The CDR3 runs to 14 residues. CDR1 and CDR2 from the germline V gene are SGHVS and FNYEAQ. The V end lost 0 bases, the J end lost 5 bases, and 11 bases lay between the germline ends. The PCR ran on 60 Vbeta and 13 Jbeta primers. The assay was immunoSEQ multiplex PCR, and TCRdb's table has in-frame clones only and misses some. This table holds 160,000 or so clones, about two thirds found once. The receptor comes from a woman aged 25 to 39 in good health and CMV-seronegative. The J gene is TRBJ2-7, the V gene TRBV7-6; no firm D call. Sample: PBMCs. The CDR3 sequence is CASSLARAFDEQYF. The DNA for the CDR3 is TGTGCCAGCAGCTTAGCGCGTGCGTTTGACGAGCAGTACTTC.